A single sample gave rise to the 17 T cell receptor beta chains below, sequenced in a study of CD8 T cells in ankylosing spondylitis. The study, taken as a whole, reports: A TCR beta motif of 7 or 8 highly homologous variants appeared characteristic of ankylosing spondylitis blood.

No antigen has been assigned to these receptors. TCRdb used MiXCR to reprocess the 5' RACE reads, holding one entry per CDR3 protein. The data contain roughly 450,000 distinct CDR3 sequences, about 25% of them singletons. Source material: blood, either unsorted or a sorted T cell fraction (not recorded which). These receptors came from a male donor with ankylosing spondylitis.

The chain combines TRBV7-8 with TRBJ1-3; tentative D call: TRBD1 (6 bases). Germline CDR1 is SGHVS and CDR2 is FQNEAQ. There are 15 residues in the CDR3. V dropped 5 bases and J dropped 4 bases, with 15 bases sitting between them. In DNA, the CDR3 is TGTGCCAGCAGCCCAAGGGGGGTTTCGGGAAACACCATATATTTT. As protein: CASSPRGVSGNTIYF.

The chain carries TRBV7-9 and TRBJ1-1; D possibly corresponds to TRBD1 (5 bases). The ends were cut back, 7 bases at V and 2 bases at J, with 11 bases in the middle. CDR3 length: 13 residues. The germline V gene has CDR1 SEHNR and CDR2 FQNEAQ (reference sequence). CDR3 loop: CASTPGGNTEAFF. CDR3 coding DNA: TGTGCCAGCACCCCCGGGGGAAACACTGAAGCTTTCTTT. The entire variable domain, with the rest obtained from reference TRBV7-9 and TRBJ1-1, is as follows: DTGVSQNPRHKITKRGQNVTFRCDPISEHNRLYWYRQTLGQGPEFLTYFQNEAQLEKSRLLSDRFSAERPKGSFSTLEIQRTEQGDSAMYLCASTPGGNTEAFFGQGTRLTVV.

This clonotype turned up a few times. The chain has TRBV29-1 and TRBJ2-1; TRBD2 agrees at 14 bases. CDR3 length equals 12 residues. Germline trimming cut 7 bases from V and 8 bases from J; bases unmatched to any gene: 1. CDR1 is SQVTM and CDR2 is ANQGSEA in the germline V gene. The CDR3 loop is CSGGLAGDEQFF. The DNA for the CDR3 is TGCAGCGGGGGACTAGCGGGAGATGAGCAGTTCTTC.

This clonotype has just a few counts. The chain employs TRBV7-9 and TRBJ2-1; TRBD2 matches 8 bases. V lost 8 bases, J lost 4 bases, and 7 bases stayed unmatched. Per germline, CDR1 SEHNR and CDR2 FQNEAQ (reference sequence). The CDR3 sequence is 14 residues long. The CDR3 DNA reads TGTGCCAGCTCTCTGGGCGGGAGGTACAATGAGCAGTTCTTC. This sequence encodes CASSLGGRYNEQFF.

This chain uses TRBV20-1 with TRBJ1-4; D is perhaps TRBD1 (5 bases). The V end lost 2 bases, the J end lost 5 bases, and 9 bases lay between the germline ends. Germline CDR1 is DFQATT and CDR2 is SNEGSKA (reference sequence). This CDR3 contains 13 residues. CDR3 in amino acids: CSARRTRNEKLFF. The CDR3 DNA sequence: TGCAGTGCTAGACGGACAAGGAATGAAAAACTGTTTTTT.

This clonotype has just a few counts. The V gene is TRBV7-9, the J gene TRBJ2-7, with D maybe TRBD1 (6 bases). CDR1 is SEHNR, CDR2 FQNEAQ, per germline (reference sequence). Trimming pared 3 bases from V and 3 bases from J, leaving 12 bases between. CDR3 length: 14 residues. DNA for the CDR3: TGTGCCAGCAGCTTGGACAGCCGGGGCTACGAGCAGTACGTC. Translated, it gives CASSLDSRGYEQYV.

The gene calls are TRBV12-3 or TRBV12-4 and TRBJ2-5; TRBD1 agrees at 7 bases. The ends lost 4 bases at V and 3 bases at J; junction bases unmatched: 8. The CDR3 loop spans 15 amino acids. The CDR3 loop is CASSSNRGGEETQYF. The CDR3 DNA reads as TGTGCCAGCAGTTCAAACAGGGGCGGTGAAGAGACCCAGTACTTC.

The table lists this clonotype with a few counts. CDR3 residues: CASRYSGSYNEQFF. The CDR3 nucleotides are TGTGCCAGCAGGTACAGCGGCTCCTACAATGAGCAGTTCTTC. The V call is TRBV12-3 or TRBV12-4, the J call TRBJ2-1, with D perhaps TRBD2 (5 bases). Trimming took 6 bases from V and 0 from J, leaving 9 bases between them. This CDR3 has 14 amino acids.

This rearrangement joins TRBV18 to TRBJ2-1; TRBD2 agrees at 8 bases. The CDR3 loop spans 14 amino acids. Germline CDR1 KGHSH, CDR2 LQKENI. J lost 6 bases, V lost 3 bases, and 4 bases had no gene match. The CDR3 nucleotides are TGTGCCAGCTCACCGGGACTAGTTGGCAATGAGCAGTTCTTC. Amino acids: CASSPGLVGNEQFF.

This clonotype occurred a few times. This sequence joins TRBV20-1 and TRBJ2-1; perhaps TRBD1 as D (6 bases). Trimming left V 0 bases short and J 3 bases short, with 12 bases between. CDR1 is DFQATT, CDR2 SNEGSKA, per germline (reference sequence). This CDR3 is 15 amino acids long. Written as DNA, the CDR3 is TGCAGTGCTAGAGACCCGGACAGAAGCTACAATGAGCAGTTCTTC. Translated: CSARDPDRSYNEQFF.

The V and J genes are TRBV10-3 and TRBJ2-4; perhaps TRBD2 as D (5 bases). This CDR3 is built from 12 residues. V was pared by 8 bases and J by 1 base, with 6 bases between. Germline CDR1 ENHRY, CDR2 SYGVKD. This chain's CDR3 is CAIGEAKNIQYF. The CDR3 nucleotides are TGTGCCATCGGGGAGGCCAAAAACATTCAGTACTTC.

This clonotype was found a few times. The chain uses TRBV10-3 and TRBJ2-1, with D perhaps TRBD2 (5 bases). This CDR3 region has 14 residues. Deletions cut 4 bases from V and 6 bases from J, with 13 bases between. Looked up from germline, CDR1 is ENHRY and CDR2 is SYGVKD. The CDR3, as DNA: TGTGCCATCAGTGGTTACCGGAGCGGCAATGAGCAGTTCTTC. It yields the protein CAISGYRSGNEQFF.

A few counts support this clonotype. The rearrangement links TRBV5-1 to TRBJ2-1; TRBD2 aligns across 10 bases. The CDR3 has 16 residues. V lost 2 bases, J lost 8 bases, and 10 bases stayed unmatched. Germline CDR1 reads SGHRS; CDR2 reads YFSETQ. The CDR3 DNA sequence: TGCGCCAGCAGCTTCGGATTCCCTAGCGGGAGCTATGAGCAGTTCTTC. Translated, it gives CASSFGFPSGSYEQFF.

Remarks on this clonotype: The junction differs from germline at one of its ends, possibly a read error. The rearrangement links TRBV14 to TRBJ2-7, with D possibly being TRBD2 (6 bases). This CDR3 has 14 amino acids. From germline, CDR1 is SGHDN and CDR2 FVKESK. The CDR3 loop reads CASSRDSRSSEQYF. The CDR3 region has the DNA TGTGCCAGCAGCCGGGACTCCCGCTCCTCCGAGCAGTACTTC.

This clonotype was counted many times. The chain joins TRBV7-9 to TRBJ1-1, with D possibly TRBD1 on 6 matching bases. Trimming shortened V by 4 bases and J by 4 bases, and 16 bases separated the two germline ends. CDR1 is SEHNR and CDR2 is FQNEAQ in the germline V gene (reference sequence). The CDR3 runs to 15 residues. Here the CDR3 reads CASSSGGGRGTEAFF. The CDR3, as DNA: TGTGCCAGCAGCTCGGGAGGGGGGCGCGGCACTGAAGCTTTCTTT.

Worth noting for this clonotype: The junction departs from germline at one end; a sequencing error may be responsible. J is TRBJ2-3 and V is TRBV20-1; 11 bases map to TRBD2. The CDR3 is 15 amino acids. The V gene's germline CDR1 is DFQATT and CDR2 SNEGSKA (reference sequence). CDR3 protein: CSALRTSGSKDTQYF. CDR3 coding DNA: TGCAGTGCCCTAAGAACTAGCGGGAGCAAAGATACGCAGTATTTT.

This clonotype was seen a few times. The rearrangement joins TRBV20-1 to TRBJ2-7, with D possibly called TRBD1 or TRBD2 (5 bases each). The CDR3 totals 13 residues. Germline V gives CDR1 DFQATT, CDR2 SNEGSKA (reference sequence). CDR3 sequence reads: CSAGTASSYEQYV. The CDR3 coding sequence is TGCAGCGCCGGGACGGCGAGCTCCTACGAGCAGTACGTC.